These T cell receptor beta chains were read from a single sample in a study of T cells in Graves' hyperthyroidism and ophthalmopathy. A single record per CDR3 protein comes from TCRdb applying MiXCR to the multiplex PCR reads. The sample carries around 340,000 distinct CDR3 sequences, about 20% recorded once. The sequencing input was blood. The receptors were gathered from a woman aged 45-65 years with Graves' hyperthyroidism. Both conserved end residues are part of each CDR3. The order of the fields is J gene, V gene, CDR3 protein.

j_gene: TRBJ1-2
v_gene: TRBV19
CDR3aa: CASSIPRTSAGGYTF

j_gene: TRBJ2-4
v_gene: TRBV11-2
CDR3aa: CASSLDSRNIQYF

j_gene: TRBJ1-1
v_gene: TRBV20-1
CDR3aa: CSARDPDRVGTTEAFF

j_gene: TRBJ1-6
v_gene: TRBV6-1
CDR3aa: CASSEADGLNSPLHF

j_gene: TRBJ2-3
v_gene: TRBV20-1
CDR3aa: CSVNSVRGRTDTQYF

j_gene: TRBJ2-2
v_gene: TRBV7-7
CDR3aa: CASSQRGQPGELFF

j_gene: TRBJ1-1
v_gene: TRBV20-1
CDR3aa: CSAAGGAVNTEAFF

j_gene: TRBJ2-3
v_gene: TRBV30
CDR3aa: CAWSVSLAGDLGTDTQYF

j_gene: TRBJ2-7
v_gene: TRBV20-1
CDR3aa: CSARDSTGRRADEQYF

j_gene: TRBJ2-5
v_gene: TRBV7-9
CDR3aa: CASSHDSKQETQYF

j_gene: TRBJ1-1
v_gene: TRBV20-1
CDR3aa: CSARRGQEAFF

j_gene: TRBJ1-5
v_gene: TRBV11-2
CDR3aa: CASSLGTGAQPQHF

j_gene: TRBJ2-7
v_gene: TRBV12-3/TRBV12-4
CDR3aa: CASSRIPSSYEQYF

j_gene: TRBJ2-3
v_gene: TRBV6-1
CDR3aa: CASSSVHGRGRTDTQYF

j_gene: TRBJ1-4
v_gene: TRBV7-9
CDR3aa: CASSFSGTGDEKLFF

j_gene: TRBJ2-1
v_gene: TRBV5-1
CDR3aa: CASSLGRSPRDEQFF

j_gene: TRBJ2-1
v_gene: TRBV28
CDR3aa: CASSGQVLNEQFF